The T cell receptor beta chain described here comes from a study of control samples from healthy donors and cancer patients. Germline CDR1 SGHNT, CDR2 YYREEE (reference sequence). Deletions cut 0 bases from V and 2 bases from J, with 7 bases between. The CDR3 is 14 residues long. This table comes from immunoSEQ multiplex PCR, and its TCRdb copy is limited to in-frame clones, with some not included. The data show 150,000 to 200,000 clones, with approximately 86% seen just once and 4.9% held by the top ten. The sequencing sample was made of blood. The V call is TRBV5-4, the J call TRBJ2-3; D uncertain. This sequence was found in a woman aged 25 to 39 in good health. In DNA, the CDR3 is TGTGCCAGCAGCTTGGGATCACCCACAGATACGCAGTATTTT. Translation gives CASSLGSPTDTQYF.